Listed here is a single T cell receptor (beta chain). This record belongs to a study of T cells expressing NK-cell markers. TCRdb re-analyzed the 5' RACE reads; it lists each CDR3 protein once, without DNA. The record lists approximately 380,000 distinct CDR3 sequences, of which the ten most abundant hold roughly 5.2%. Germline V gene sequence: CDR1 LGHDT, CDR2 YNNKEL (reference sequence). The CDR3 runs 18 residues. The TCR originated in a man between 18 and 69 years old in good health. The material sequenced was blood T cells: a sorted CD56 or NKG2C T cell subset, CD4+ or CD8+ T cells, or bulk PBMC T cells (not recorded which). This chain links TRBV3-1 with TRBJ1-4. The CDR3 sequence: CASSQAAGFRTTNEKLFF.